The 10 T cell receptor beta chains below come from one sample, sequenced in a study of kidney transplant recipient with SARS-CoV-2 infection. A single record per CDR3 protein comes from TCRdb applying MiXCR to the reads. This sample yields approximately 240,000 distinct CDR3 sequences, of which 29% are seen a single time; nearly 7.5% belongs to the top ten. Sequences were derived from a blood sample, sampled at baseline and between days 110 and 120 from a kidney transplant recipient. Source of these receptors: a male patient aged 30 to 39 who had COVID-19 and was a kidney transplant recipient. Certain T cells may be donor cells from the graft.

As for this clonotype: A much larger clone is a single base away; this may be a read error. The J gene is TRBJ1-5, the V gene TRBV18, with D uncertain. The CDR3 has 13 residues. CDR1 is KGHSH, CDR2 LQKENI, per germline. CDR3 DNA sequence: TGTGCCAACTCAGAGGTGAGCAATCAGCCCCAGCATTTT. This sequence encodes CANSEVSNQPQHF.

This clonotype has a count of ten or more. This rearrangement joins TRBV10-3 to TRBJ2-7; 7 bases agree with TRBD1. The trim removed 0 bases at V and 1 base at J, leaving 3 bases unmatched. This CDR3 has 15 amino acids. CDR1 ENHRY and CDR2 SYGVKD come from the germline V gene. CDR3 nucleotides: TGTGCCATCAGTGAGTCTGGGACAGAATCCTACGAGCAGTACTTC. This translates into CAISESGTESYEQYF.

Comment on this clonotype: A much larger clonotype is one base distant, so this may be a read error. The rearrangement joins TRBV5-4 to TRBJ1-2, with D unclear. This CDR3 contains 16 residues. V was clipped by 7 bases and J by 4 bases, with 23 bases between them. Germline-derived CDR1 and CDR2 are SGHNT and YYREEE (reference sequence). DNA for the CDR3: TGTGCCAGCCTTGGTACCGTACTAGGAAAGACCTATGGCTACACCTTC. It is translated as CASLGTVLGKTYGYTF.

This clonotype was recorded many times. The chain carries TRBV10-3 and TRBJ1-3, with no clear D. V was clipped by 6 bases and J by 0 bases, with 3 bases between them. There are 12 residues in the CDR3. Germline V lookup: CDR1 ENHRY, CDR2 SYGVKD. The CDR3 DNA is TGTGCCATCAGCGGCTCTGGAAACACCATATATTTT. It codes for CAISGSGNTIYF.

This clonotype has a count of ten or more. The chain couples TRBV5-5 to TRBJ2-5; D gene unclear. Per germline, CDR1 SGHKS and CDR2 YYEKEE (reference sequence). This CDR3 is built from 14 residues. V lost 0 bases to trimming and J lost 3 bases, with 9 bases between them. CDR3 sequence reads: CASSLGLTEETQYF. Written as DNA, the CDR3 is TGTGCCAGCAGCTTGGGGCTCACCGAAGAGACCCAGTACTTC.

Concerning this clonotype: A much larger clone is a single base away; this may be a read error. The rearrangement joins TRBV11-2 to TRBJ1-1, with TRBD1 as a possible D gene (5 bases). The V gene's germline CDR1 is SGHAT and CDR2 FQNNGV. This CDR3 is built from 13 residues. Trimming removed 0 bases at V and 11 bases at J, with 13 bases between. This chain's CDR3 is CASSLDKGVFAFF. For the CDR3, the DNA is TGTGCCAGCAGCTTAGATAAAGGGGTGTTCGCTTTCTTT.

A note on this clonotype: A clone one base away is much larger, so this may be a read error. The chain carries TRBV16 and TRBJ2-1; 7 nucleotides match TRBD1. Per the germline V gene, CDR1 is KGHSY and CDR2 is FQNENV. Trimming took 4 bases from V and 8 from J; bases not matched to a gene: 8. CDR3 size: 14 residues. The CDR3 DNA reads TGTGCCAGCAGCCTCGACAGGGTTGGCGATGAGCAGTTCTTC. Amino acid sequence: CASSLDRVGDEQFF.

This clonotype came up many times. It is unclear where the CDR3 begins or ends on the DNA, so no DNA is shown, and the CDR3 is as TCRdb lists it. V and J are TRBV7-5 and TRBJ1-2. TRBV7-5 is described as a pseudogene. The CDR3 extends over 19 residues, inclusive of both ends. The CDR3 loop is CISVPETPHEVGKTYGYTF.

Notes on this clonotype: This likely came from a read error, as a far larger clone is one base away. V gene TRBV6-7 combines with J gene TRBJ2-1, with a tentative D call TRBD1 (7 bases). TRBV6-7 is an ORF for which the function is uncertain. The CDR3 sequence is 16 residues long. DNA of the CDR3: TGTGACAGCAGTGACTCCCCCAGGGGGGAATTCGATGAGCAGTTCTTC. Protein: CDSSDSPRGEFDEQFF.

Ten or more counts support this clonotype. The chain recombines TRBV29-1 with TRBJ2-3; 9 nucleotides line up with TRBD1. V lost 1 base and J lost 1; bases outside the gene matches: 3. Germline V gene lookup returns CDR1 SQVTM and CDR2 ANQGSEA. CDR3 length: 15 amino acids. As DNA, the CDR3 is TGCAGCGTTGAAGCTTGGACAGGGGGCACAGATACGCAGTATTTT. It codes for CSVEAWTGGTDTQYF.